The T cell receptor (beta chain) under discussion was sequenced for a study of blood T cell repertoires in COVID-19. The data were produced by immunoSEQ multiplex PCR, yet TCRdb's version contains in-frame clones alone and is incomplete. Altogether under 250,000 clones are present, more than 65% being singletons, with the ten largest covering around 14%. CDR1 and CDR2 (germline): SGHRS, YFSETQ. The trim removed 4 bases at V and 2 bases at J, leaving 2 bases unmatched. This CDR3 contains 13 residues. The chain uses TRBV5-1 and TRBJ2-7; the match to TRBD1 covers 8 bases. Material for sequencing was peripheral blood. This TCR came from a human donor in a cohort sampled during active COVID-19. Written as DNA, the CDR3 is TGCGCCAGCAGCCCGGACAGGGCCTACGAGCAGTACTTC. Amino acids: CASSPDRAYEQYF.